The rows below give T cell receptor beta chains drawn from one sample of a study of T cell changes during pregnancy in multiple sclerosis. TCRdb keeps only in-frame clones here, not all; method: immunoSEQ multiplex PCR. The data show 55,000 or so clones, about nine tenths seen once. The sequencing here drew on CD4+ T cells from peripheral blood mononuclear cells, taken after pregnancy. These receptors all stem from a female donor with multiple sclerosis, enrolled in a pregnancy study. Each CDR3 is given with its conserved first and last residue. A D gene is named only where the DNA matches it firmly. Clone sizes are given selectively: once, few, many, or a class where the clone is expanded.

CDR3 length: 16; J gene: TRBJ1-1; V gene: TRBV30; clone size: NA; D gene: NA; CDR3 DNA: TGTGCCTGGAGTGACAACCTTCGTCAGAAGGGGGATGAAGCTTTCTTT; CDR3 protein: CAWSDNLRQKGDEAFF
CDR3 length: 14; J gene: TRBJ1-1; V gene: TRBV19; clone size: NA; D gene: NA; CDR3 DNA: TGTGCCAGTAGTCAGGGAGGTCGGGTCCCTGAAGCTTTCTTT; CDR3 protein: CASSQGGRVPEAFF
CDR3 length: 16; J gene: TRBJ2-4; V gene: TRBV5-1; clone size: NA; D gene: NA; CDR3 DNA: TGCGCCAGCAGCTTGGTACCCCTTGCGGAAAAAAACATTCAGTACTTC; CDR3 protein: CASSLVPLAEKNIQYF
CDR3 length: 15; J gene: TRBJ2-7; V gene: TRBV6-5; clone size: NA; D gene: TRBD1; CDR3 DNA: TGTGCCAGCAGTTACCACGGGACAGGGACGAACGAGCAGTACTTC; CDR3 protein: CASSYHGTGTNEQYF
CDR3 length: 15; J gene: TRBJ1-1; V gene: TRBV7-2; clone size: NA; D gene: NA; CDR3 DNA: TGTGCCAGCAGCTTTACCGTAGGGGGGAACACTGAAGCTTTCTTT; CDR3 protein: CASSFTVGGNTEAFF
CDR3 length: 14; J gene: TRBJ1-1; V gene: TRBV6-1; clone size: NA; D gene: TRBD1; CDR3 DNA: TGTGCCAGCAAAAGAGACAGGGATAGCCCTGAAGCTTTCTTT; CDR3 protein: CASKRDRDSPEAFF
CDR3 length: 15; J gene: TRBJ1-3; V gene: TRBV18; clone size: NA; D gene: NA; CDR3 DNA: TGTGCCAGCTCACCAGTCGTGACGGGTGGAAACACCATATATTTT; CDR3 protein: CASSPVVTGGNTIYF
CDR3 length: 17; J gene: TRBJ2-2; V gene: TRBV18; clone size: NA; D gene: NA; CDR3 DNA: TGTGCCAGCTCACCACCCGACCTAGTGAGGAACACCGGGGAGCTGTTTTTT; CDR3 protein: CASSPPDLVRNTGELFF
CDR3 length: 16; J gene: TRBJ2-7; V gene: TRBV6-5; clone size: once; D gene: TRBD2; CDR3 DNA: TGTGCCAGCAGTTACTTAACTAGCGTGCCCGCCTACGAGCAGTACTTC; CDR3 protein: CASSYLTSVPAYEQYF
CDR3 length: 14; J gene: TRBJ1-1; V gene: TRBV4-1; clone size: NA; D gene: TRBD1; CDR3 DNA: TGCGCCAGCAGCCAAGGACAGGGGAACACTGAAGCTTTCTTT; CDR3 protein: CASSQGQGNTEAFF
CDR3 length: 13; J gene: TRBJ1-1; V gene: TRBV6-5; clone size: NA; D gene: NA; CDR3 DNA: TGTGCCAGCCGACCGTCAGGAATCGTGGGTGCTTTCTTT; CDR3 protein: CASRPSGIVGAFF
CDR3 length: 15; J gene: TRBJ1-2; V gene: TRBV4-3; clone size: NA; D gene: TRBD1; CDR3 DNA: TGCGCCAGCAGCCAAGAAGGACAGGGCGTCTATGGCTACACCTTC; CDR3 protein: CASSQEGQGVYGYTF
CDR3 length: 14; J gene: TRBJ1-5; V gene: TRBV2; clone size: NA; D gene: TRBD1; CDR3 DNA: TGTGCCAGCAGTGATGACAGGGTCGGGCAGCCCCAGCATTTT; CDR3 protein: CASSDDRVGQPQHF
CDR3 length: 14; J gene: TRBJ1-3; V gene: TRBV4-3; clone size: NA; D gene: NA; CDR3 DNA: TGCGCCAGCAGTAGACGGGTTCTAGGAAACACCATATATTTT; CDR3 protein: CASSRRVLGNTIYF
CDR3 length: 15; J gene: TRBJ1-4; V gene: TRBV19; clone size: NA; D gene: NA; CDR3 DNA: TGTGCCAGTAGTACGATGGACAGTCCTAATGAAAAACTGTTTTTT; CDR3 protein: CASSTMDSPNEKLFF
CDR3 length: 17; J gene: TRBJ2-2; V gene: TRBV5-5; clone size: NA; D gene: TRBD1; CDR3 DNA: TGTGCCAGCAGCTTGAGGGGTCCGGGACAGGGGTCCGGGGAGCTGTTTTTT; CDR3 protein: CASSLRGPGQGSGELFF
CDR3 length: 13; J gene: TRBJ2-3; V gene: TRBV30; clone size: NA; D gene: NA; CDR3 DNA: TGTGCCTTCACACAAGCGCGCACAGATACGCAGTATTTT; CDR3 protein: CAFTQARTDTQYF
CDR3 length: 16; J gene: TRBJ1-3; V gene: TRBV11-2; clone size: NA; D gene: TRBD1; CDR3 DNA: TGTGCCAGCAGCCTACAGGGGAAGGGTACTGGAAACACCATATATTTT; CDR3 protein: CASSLQGKGTGNTIYF
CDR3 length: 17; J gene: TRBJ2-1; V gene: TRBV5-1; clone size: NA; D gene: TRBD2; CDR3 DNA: TGCGCCAGCAGCTTGGTGGTGGGCGGGGGGCGGCTCGATGAGCAGTTCTTC; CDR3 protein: CASSLVVGGGRLDEQFF
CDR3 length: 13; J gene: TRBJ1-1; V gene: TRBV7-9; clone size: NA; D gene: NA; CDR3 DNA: TGTGCCAGCAGCCGGGTGTCCGGTATTGAAGCTTTCTTT; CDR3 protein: CASSRVSGIEAFF
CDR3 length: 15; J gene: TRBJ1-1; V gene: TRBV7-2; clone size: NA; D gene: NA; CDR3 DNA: TGTGCCAGCAGCTTCTCCGGACAGCCGAACACTGAAGCTTTCTTT; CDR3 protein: CASSFSGQPNTEAFF
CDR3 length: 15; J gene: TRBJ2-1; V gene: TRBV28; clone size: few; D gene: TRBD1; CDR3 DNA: TGTGCCAGCAGTCCGACAGGGGGAAAAGGCAATGAGCAGTTCTTC; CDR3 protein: CASSPTGGKGNEQFF
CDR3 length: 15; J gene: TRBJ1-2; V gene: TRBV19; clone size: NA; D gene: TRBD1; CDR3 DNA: TGTGCCAGTAGTATGGGTCCAGGGGGCGTTTATGGCTACACCTTC; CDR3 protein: CASSMGPGGVYGYTF
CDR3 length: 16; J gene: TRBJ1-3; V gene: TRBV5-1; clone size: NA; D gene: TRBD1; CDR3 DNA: TGCGCCAGCAGCTCGACAGGGGCGACCTCTGGAAACACCATATATTTT; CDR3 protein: CASSSTGATSGNTIYF
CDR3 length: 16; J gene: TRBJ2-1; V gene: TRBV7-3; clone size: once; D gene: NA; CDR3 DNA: TGTGCCAGCAGAAAATCCAACCTCAGCTCCTACAATGAGCAGTTCTTC; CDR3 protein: CASRKSNLSSYNEQFF
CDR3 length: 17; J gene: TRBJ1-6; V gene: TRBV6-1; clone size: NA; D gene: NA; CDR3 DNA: TGTGCCAGCAGTGAACCCTCGACAGTCTGGGTAGGTTCACCCCTCCACTTT; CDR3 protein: CASSEPSTVWVGSPLHF
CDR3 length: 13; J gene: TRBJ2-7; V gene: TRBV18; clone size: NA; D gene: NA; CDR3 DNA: TGTGCCAGCTCTGGGGACTTTTCCTACGAGCAGTACTTC; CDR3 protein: CASSGDFSYEQYF
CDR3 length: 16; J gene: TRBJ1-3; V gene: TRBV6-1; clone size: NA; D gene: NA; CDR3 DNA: TGTGCCAGCAGTGAAATAGGGGCCAACTCTGGAAACACCATATATTTT; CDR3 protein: CASSEIGANSGNTIYF
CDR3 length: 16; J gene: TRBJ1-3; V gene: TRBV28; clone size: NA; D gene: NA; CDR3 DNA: TGTGCCAGCAATCAGGCCAGGGGAGCCTCTGGAAACACCATATATTTT; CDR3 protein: CASNQARGASGNTIYF
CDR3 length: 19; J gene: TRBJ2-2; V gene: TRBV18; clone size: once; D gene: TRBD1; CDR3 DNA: TGTGCCAGCTCCCATGACCTTGGTTCCCGACAGGGGGCCACCGGGGAGCTGTTTTTT; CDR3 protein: CASSHDLGSRQGATGELFF
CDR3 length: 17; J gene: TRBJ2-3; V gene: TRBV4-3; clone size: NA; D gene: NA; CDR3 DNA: TGCGCCAGCAGCCAAGATGCGCGGTCAGGGCGGTCAGATACGCAGTATTTT; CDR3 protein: CASSQDARSGRSDTQYF
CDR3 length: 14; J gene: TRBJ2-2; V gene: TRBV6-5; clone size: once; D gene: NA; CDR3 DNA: TGTGCCAGCAGTTATACTAGGTCGTACGGGGAGCTGTTTTTT; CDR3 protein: CASSYTRSYGELFF
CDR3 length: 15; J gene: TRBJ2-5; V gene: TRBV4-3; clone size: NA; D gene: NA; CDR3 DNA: TGCGCCAGCAGCCAAGAAGGGCTAGCCCAAGAGACCCAGTACTTC; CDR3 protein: CASSQEGLAQETQYF
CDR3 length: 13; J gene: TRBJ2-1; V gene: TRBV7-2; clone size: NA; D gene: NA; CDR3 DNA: TGTGCCAGCAGCTTAAGGGGATACAATGAGCAGTTCTTC; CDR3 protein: CASSLRGYNEQFF
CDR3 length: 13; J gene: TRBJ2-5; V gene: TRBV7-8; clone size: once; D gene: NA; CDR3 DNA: TGTGCCAGCAGCTTAGTTACGGGGGAGACCCAGTACTTC; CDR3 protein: CASSLVTGETQYF
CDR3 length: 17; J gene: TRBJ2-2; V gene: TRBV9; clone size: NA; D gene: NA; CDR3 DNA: TGTGCCAGCAGCGTAGCGGGTAGCGTGATCAACACCGGGGAGCTGTTTTTT; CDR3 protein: CASSVAGSVINTGELFF
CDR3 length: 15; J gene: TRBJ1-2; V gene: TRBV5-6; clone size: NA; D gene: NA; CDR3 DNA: TGTGCCAGCAGCTTGATTGGCAGGGTCGCCGGTGGCTACACCTTC; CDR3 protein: CASSLIGRVAGGYTF
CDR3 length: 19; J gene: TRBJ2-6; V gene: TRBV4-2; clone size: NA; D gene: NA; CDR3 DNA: TGTGCCAGCAGCCAAGACGGGGCGGGGCGGAACTCTGGGGCCAACGTCCTGACTTTC; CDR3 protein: CASSQDGAGRNSGANVLTF
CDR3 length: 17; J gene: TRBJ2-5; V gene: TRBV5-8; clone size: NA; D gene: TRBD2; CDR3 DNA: TGTGCCAGCAGCTGGGGACTAGCGGGGTCCTACCAAGAGACCCAGTACTTC; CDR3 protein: CASSWGLAGSYQETQYF
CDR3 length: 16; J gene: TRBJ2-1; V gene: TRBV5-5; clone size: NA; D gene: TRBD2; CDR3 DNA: TGTGCCAGCAGCTTGGCGTGGACTAGCGGGGGTAATGAGCAGTTCTTC; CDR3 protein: CASSLAWTSGGNEQFF
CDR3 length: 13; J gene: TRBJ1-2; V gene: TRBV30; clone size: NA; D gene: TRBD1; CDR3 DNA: TGTGCCTGGAGTCCCGACAGGGGAATGGGCTACACCTTC; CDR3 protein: CAWSPDRGMGYTF
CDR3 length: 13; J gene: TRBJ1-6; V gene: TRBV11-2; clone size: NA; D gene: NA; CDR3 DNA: TGTGCCAGCAGCCAACGCCCAGGGTCACCCCTCCACTTT; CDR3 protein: CASSQRPGSPLHF
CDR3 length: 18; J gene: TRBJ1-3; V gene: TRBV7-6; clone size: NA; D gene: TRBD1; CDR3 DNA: TGTGCCAGCAGCCGCGGACAGGGAAGGGCTAGTGCTGGAAACACCATATATTTT; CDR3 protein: CASSRGQGRASAGNTIYF